This T cell receptor beta chain was found in a study of shared clonotypes between healthy human individuals. Study overall: In total, the donors were two women and a few men aged 18 to 49.

Libraries were prepared by immunoSEQ multiplex PCR; TCRdb keeps only in-frame clonotypes and omits some of them. The data show about 680,000 clones, with less than 80% seen just once and roughly 1.9% held by the top ten. Per the germline V gene, CDR1 is SGHRS and CDR2 is YFSETQ. This CDR3 is 15 amino acids long. V was shortened by 4 bases and J by 4 bases, with 15 bases between the two germline ends. Study findings and constraints: The study found 4.5% to 5% of naive CD4 clonotypes shared across several donors. A reduction in generation probabilities was seen for non-shared clonotypes relative to those shared by all four donors.

Turning to this clone: What it recognizes is unknown.

The clonotype originates from a woman under 40 in good health. This chain links TRBV5-1 with TRBJ2-1, with a possible D match to TRBD2 (6 bases). The sample consisted of memory CD4+ T cells sorted from blood. Subset here: CD45RA-negative fraction. CDR3 region: CASSHTSLGYNEQFF. CDR3 bases: TGCGCCAGCAGCCACACTAGCTTAGGGTACAATGAGCAGTTCTTC.